The following is a T cell receptor (beta chain) sequence with its context. A much bigger clone sits one base away, suggesting this may be a read error. Every subset had its genomic DNA shared out evenly among several immunoSEQ plates. Profiled with immunoSEQ multiplex PCR; TCRdb holds only in-frame clones, not every one. The sample carries about 2 million clones, approximately 94% recorded once. Cells designated naive CD8 were CD45RO-negative and were positively selected for CCR7, with terminally differentiated effector memory CD45RA+ cells excluded. There were only Caucasian adults among the donors, and all lived in Nashville, Tennessee. This record comes from a study of shared clonotypes between healthy human individuals. Across the study: CD4 naive cells filled three plates per donor, CD4 memory three, CD8 naive two and CD8 memory one.

The source material was naive CD8+ T cells sorted from blood. This receptor was identified in a man aged 18 to 35 in good health.

CDR3 DNA: TGTGCCAGCAGCGTTAGCGGGAGGGCCTACGAGCAGTACTTC. As protein: CASSVSGRAYEQYF. V is TRBV7-8 and J is TRBJ2-7; 11 nucleotides agree with TRBD2. This CDR3 is built from 14 residues. Germline CDR1 SGHVS, CDR2 FQNEAQ. J gave up 2 bases and V 5 bases, and 2 bases lay outside the gene matches. The full variable domain, in which reference TRBV7-8 and TRBJ2-7 provide the parts outside the CDR3, is GAGVSQSPRYKVAKRGQDVALRCDPISGHVSLFWYQQALGQGPEFLTYFQNEAQLDKSGLPSDRFFAERPEGSVSTLKIQRTQQEDSAVYLCASSVSGRAYEQYFGPGTRLTVT.